Below are 14 T cell receptor beta chains sequenced from a single sample in a study of OX40 agonist ivuxolimab in advanced cancers. Library prep was done by the immunoSEQ multiplex PCR assay. TCRdb holds this immuneACCESS table with in-frame rearrangements only. Some clones are missing; in checked studies, unresolved V genes explain under half, and the rest has no known cause. Here the sample has 74,000 or so clones; roughly nine tenths occur a single time. The ten largest clones add up to about 9% of the sample. The sequenced sample was CD4+ or CD8+ T cells sorted from blood, obtained in a trial of the OX40 agonist ivuxolimab. The receptors stem from an adult with an advanced solid tumor such as melanoma, head and neck, liver or kidney cancer.

The gene calls are TRBV25-1 and TRBJ1-4; TRBD1 might be the D (6 bases). CDR1 is MGHDK and CDR2 is SYGVNS in the germline V gene. Trimming cost V 4 bases and J 2 bases, with 8 bases left between them. The CDR3 runs 14 residues. CDR3 DNA: TGTGCCAGCAGTGGACAGGCCACTAATGAAAAACTGTTTTTT. Protein product: CASSGQATNEKLFF. Full variable domain (outside the CDR3, taken from reference TRBV25-1 and TRBJ1-4): EADIYQTPRYLVIGTGKKITLECSQTMGHDKMYWYQQDPGMELHLIHYSYGVNSTEKGDLSSESTVSRIRTEHFPLTLESARPSHTSQYLCASSGQATNEKLFFGSGTQLSVL.

The sample holds one count of this clone. The V and J genes are TRBV5-6 and TRBJ1-2; TRBD1 aligns across 8 bases. V shed 2 bases, J shed 7 bases, and the junction held 4 bases outside the gene matches. CDR1 is SGHDT and CDR2 is YYEEEE in the germline V gene. The CDR3 runs to 13 residues. The CDR3 bases are TGTGCCAGCAGCTTCACAGGGGGGTCTGGCTACACCTTC. Its protein product is CASSFTGGSGYTF.

The chain couples TRBV19 to TRBJ1-5; tentatively, D is TRBD1 (6 bases). Germline V lookup: CDR1 LNHDA, CDR2 SQIVND (reference sequence). The CDR3 is made up of 12 amino acids. The germline V and J ends were trimmed by 2 bases and 9 bases, with 8 bases remaining between them. The CDR3 reads CASSIWGRPQHF. CDR3 coding DNA: TGTGCCAGTAGTATATGGGGGCGGCCCCAGCATTTT. Variable domain in full (rest from reference TRBV19 and TRBJ1-5): DGGITQSPKYLFRKEGQNVTLSCEQNLNHDAMYWYRQDPGQGLRLIYYSQIVNDFQKGDIAEGYSVSREKKESFPLTVTSAQKNPTAFYLCASSIWGRPQHFGDGTRLSIL.

This sequence joins TRBV9 and TRBJ2-3; D is ambiguous. Trimming took off 4 bases at V and 2 bases at J, with 2 bases between the two ends. This CDR3 contains 11 residues. CDR1 is SGDLS, CDR2 YYNGEE, per germline. The CDR3 loop is CASSITDTQYF. Written as DNA, the CDR3 is TGTGCCAGCAGCATCACAGATACGCAGTATTTT.

V and J are TRBV11-2 and TRBJ1-2; 7 bases are shared with TRBD1. J lost 11 bases, V lost 5 bases, and 14 bases had no gene match. Germline V CDR1 and CDR2: SGHAT, FQNNGV. This CDR3 contains 14 residues. CDR3 bases: TGTGCCAGCAGCACACGGACAGGCCTGAGTGTATACACCTTC. As protein: CASSTRTGLSVYTF.

The chain joins TRBV7-2 to TRBJ1-1; D gene uncertain. Trimming cost V 6 bases and J 2 bases, with 4 bases left between them. From germline, CDR1 is SGHTA and CDR2 FQGNSA. The CDR3 runs to 11 residues. This CDR3 reads CASRSNTEAFF. CDR3 DNA sequence: TGTGCCAGCAGATCCAACACTGAAGCTTTCTTT.

The chain uses TRBV6-5 and TRBJ2-5; 8 nucleotides agree with TRBD2. The CDR3 loop spans 12 amino acids. Germline CDR1 MNHEY, CDR2 SVGAGI. V lost 6 bases and J lost 10; bases outside the gene matches: 7. CDR3 nucleotides: TGTGCCAGCAGCCGACCGGGGGGGGGCCAGTACTTC. This encodes CASSRPGGGQYF.

This rearrangement joins TRBV29-1 to TRBJ2-7, with 9 bases identical to TRBD1. J gave up 5 bases and V 4 bases, and 6 bases lay outside the gene matches. Germline assignment: CDR1 SQVTM and CDR2 ANQGSEA. The CDR3 runs 13 residues. CDR3 DNA: TGCAGCGTTGCAGGGACAGGGTCCGACGAGCAGTACTTC. It specifies CSVAGTGSDEQYF.

This chain connects TRBV5-1 to TRBJ1-1; D is possibly TRBD1 (5 bases). Trimming cost V 1 base and J 1 base, with 8 bases left between them. CDR3 length: 14 residues. Germline V gene data show CDR1 as SGHRS and CDR2 as YFSETQ. CDR3 DNA sequence: TGCGCCAGCAGCTTGAGGGGAGAGAACACTGAAGCTTTCTTT. It encodes CASSLRGENTEAFF.

The gene calls are TRBV7-2 and TRBJ2-7, with 7 bases aligning to TRBD2. With V trimmed by 6 bases and J by 1 base, 12 bases remained unmatched. The CDR3 contains 16 residues. CDR1 SGHTA and CDR2 FQGNSA come from the germline V gene. CDR3 amino acids: CASSPRRASGSYEQYF. For the CDR3, the DNA is TGTGCCAGCAGTCCCCGTCGGGCTAGCGGATCCTACGAGCAGTACTTC.

This sequence joins TRBV5-1 and TRBJ2-1; 8 positions agree with TRBD1. CDR1 is SGHRS, CDR2 YFSETQ, per germline. This CDR3 comprises 14 residues. Trimming cost V 1 base and J 5 bases; bases outside gene matches: 2. CDR3: CASSLTGGNNEQFF. The DNA of the CDR3 is TGCGCCAGCAGCTTGACAGGGGGGAACAATGAGCAGTTCTTC.

The chain carries TRBV28 and TRBJ2-2; 11 bases are a match to TRBD2. Germline values: CDR1 MDHEN, CDR2 SYDVKM. The CDR3 covers 20 residues. Trimming cost V 3 bases and J 0 bases; bases outside gene matches: 12. The CDR3 coding sequence is TGTGCCAGCAGTTTCTTCCCGTCTAGCGGGGGGTTCCCGAACACCGGGGAGCTGTTTTTT. Its protein is CASSFFPSSGGFPNTGELFF. Variable domain in full (rest from reference TRBV28 and TRBJ2-2): DVKVTQSSRYLVKRTGEKVFLECVQDMDHENMFWYRQDPGLGLRLIYFSYDVKMKEKGDIPEGYSVSREKKERFSLILESASTNQTSMYLCASSFFPSSGGFPNTGELFFGEGSRLTVL.

The chain recombines TRBV5-1 with TRBJ2-2, with a weak D call TRBD2 (5 bases). The germline V and J ends were trimmed by 5 bases and 4 bases, with 9 bases remaining between them. The CDR3 is 13 residues long. Germline V gene data show CDR1 as SGHRS and CDR2 as YFSETQ. This CDR3 is CASSSRVTGELFF. The CDR3 nucleotides are TGCGCCAGCAGTTCGAGGGTCACCGGGGAGCTGTTTTTT.

J is TRBJ2-3 and V is TRBV9, with 8 bases fitting TRBD2. CDR3 length: 15 amino acids. Germline CDR1 and CDR2: SGDLS and YYNGEE. The junction had 2 bases not matched to a gene; V was cut back by 0 bases and J by 2 bases. The CDR3 loop is CASSVAGGTTDTQYF. The CDR3 DNA sequence: TGTGCCAGCAGCGTAGCGGGAGGGACCACAGATACGCAGTATTTT.